This TCR beta chain was found in a study of blood T cell repertoires in COVID-19. Study context: There were acute and convalescent COVID-19 samples, and they came from the United States, Italy and Spain. PBMCs, B-cell-depleted T cells, or T cells were the source of the cDNA or gDNA that made up the material.

Authors' analysis steps: Reference gene primer amplification yielded estimated nucleated cell counts. The data were produced by immunoSEQ multiplex PCR, yet TCRdb's version contains in-frame clones alone and is incomplete. The V and J calls and clone size are taken from that table; D and trimming were inferred from the DNA. The sample lists roughly 70,000 clones, 70% to 90% occurring once. Per germline, CDR1 WNHNN and CDR2 SYGVQD (reference sequence). CDR3 length: 14 amino acids. V was pared by 4 bases and J by 5 bases, with 9 bases between. The TCR originated in a man between 65 and 85 years old with active or convalescent COVID-19. The sequencing sample was made of peripheral blood. The chain has TRBV10-1 and TRBJ1-6, with TRBD1 as a possible D gene (6 bases). This CDR3 is CASSAGQNNSPLHF. The CDR3 DNA follows: TGCGCCAGCAGTGCGGGACAAAATAATTCACCCCTCCACTTT.